A single sample is the source of the 25 T cell receptor beta chains below, sequenced in a study of Tregs in tolerant kidney transplant recipients (dated by TCRdb to between 2017 and 2020). Transplants used related donors with nonmyeloablative bone marrow transplantation; mixed chimerism was transient in the human trials. Preparation of the library involved the immunoSEQ multiplex PCR assay. This immuneACCESS table, as held by TCRdb, lists in-frame sequences with V and J called but not all clones. Of the missing ones, under half trace to an unresolved V gene in checked studies; the others have no known cause. Here the sample has tens of thousands of clones; roughly 90% occur a single time. 1.5% to 2% of the sample rests with the top ten. The sample in question was CD4+ T cells from blood (PBMCs), obtained 24 months after the transplant. The receptors here all came from a human patient who received a combined kidney and bone marrow transplant. A transplant means some T cells may be of graft donor rather than patient origin.

The chain employs TRBV5-4 and TRBJ2-7; D may be TRBD1 (6 bases). V was cut by 4 bases and J by 1 base, with 18 bases left in between. The CDR3 loop spans 16 amino acids. Per the germline V gene, CDR1 is SGHNT and CDR2 is YYREEE (reference sequence). CDR3 bases: TGTGCCAGCAGCCTTTGGGGGCAGGCATTTTCCTACGAGCAGTACTTC. This gives the protein CASSLWGQAFSYEQYF.

The chain uses TRBV29-1 and TRBJ1-2; D might be TRBD1 (5 bases). CDR3 length equals 12 residues. The V and J ends lost 7 bases and 4 bases respectively, with 13 bases between them. Germline V gene data show CDR1 as SQVTM and CDR2 as ANQGSEA. The CDR3 loop reads CSAGGEAYGYTF. In DNA form, the CDR3 reads TGCAGCGCCGGGGGGGAGGCCTATGGCTACACCTTC.

The V and J genes are TRBV7-2 and TRBJ1-5, with D tentatively TRBD1 (6 bases). This CDR3 region has 13 residues. Looked up from germline, CDR1 is SGHTA and CDR2 is FQGNSA. Between the trimmed V and J ends, which lost 5 bases and 5 bases, there was a span of 10 bases. The CDR3: CASSPNRDQPQHF. In DNA form, the CDR3 reads TGTGCCAGCAGCCCCAACAGGGATCAGCCCCAGCATTTT.

V is TRBV5-6 and J is TRBJ1-4; 7 nucleotides match TRBD1. CDR3 length equals 14 residues. CDR1 and CDR2 from the germline V gene are SGHDT and YYEEEE. V trimming: 1 base; J trimming: 10 bases; junction bases outside the gene matches: 7. CDR3: CASSLPNRGGKLFF. CDR3 in DNA: TGTGCCAGCAGCTTGCCCAACAGGGGCGGAAAACTGTTTTTT.

This chain links TRBV7-9 with TRBJ2-7, with 8 bases aligning to TRBD1. The germline V gene encodes CDR1 SEHNR and CDR2 FQNEAQ (reference sequence). The length of the CDR3 is 14 residues. V trimming: 6 bases; J trimming: 3 bases; junction bases outside the gene matches: 7. The CDR3, as DNA: TGTGCCAGCAGGGGGACAGGAGGGGGCTACGAGCAGTACTTC. This codes for CASRGTGGGYEQYF.

The V gene is TRBV19, the J gene TRBJ1-1; D remains unclear. Germline lookup yields CDR1 LNHDA and CDR2 SQIVND (reference sequence). V lost 6 bases and J lost 5, with 7 bases in between. This CDR3 comprises 11 residues. In DNA form, the CDR3 reads TGTGCCAGTAGGTGGAGGACTGAAGCTTTCTTT. It specifies CASRWRTEAFF.

This clone was observed a single time. The CDR3 region has the DNA TGCGCCAGCAGCCTGGACAGAAACTATGGCTACACCTTC. Its translation: CASSLDRNYGYTF. The chain carries TRBV4-1 and TRBJ1-2; maybe TRBD1 (6 bases). Trimming pared 4 bases from V and 2 bases from J, leaving 8 bases between. Germline CDR1 MGHRA, CDR2 YSYEKL. The CDR3 consists of 13 residues.

Notes on this clone: Other DNA sequences within the sample encode an identical CDR3. V usage is TRBV19 and J usage is TRBJ1-1; no clear D gene. The germline gives CDR1 LNHDA, CDR2 SQIVND (reference sequence). The V and J ends lost 2 bases and 2 bases respectively, with 9 bases between them. The CDR3 length is 14 residues. This CDR3 is CASSIPGANTEAFF. DNA for the CDR3: TGTGCCAGTAGTATACCGGGAGCAAACACTGAAGCTTTCTTT.

The genes are TRBV7-8 and TRBJ2-7; D is unclear. Germline CDR1 reads SGHVS; CDR2 reads FQNEAQ. This CDR3 contains 12 residues. Trimming removed 4 bases from V and 3 bases from J, with 7 bases in between. CDR3 region: CASSYGIYEQYF. CDR3 DNA sequence: TGTGCCAGCAGCTACGGTATCTACGAGCAGTACTTC.

This sequence joins TRBV7-2 and TRBJ2-1; 7 nucleotides match TRBD1. V was clipped by 9 bases and J by 8 bases; unmatched bases: 10. This CDR3 is built from 13 residues. Germline V gene sequence: CDR1 SGHTA, CDR2 FQGNSA. The CDR3 region has the DNA TGTGCCAGTCCAGGTGAAGGGGGCCATGAGCAGTTCTTC. Its translation: CASPGEGGHEQFF.

The chain uses TRBV9 and TRBJ2-1; 7 bases match TRBD2. The germline V gene encodes CDR1 SGDLS and CDR2 YYNGEE. CDR3 length: 15 amino acids. V lost 1 base to trimming and J lost 3 bases; unmatched junction nucleotides: 4. The CDR3 coding sequence is TGTGCCAGCAGCGTAATTGGCGGGAGCTACAATGAGCAGTTCTTC. Protein product: CASSVIGGSYNEQFF.

The chain links TRBV5-1 to TRBJ2-4; D is possibly TRBD2 (5 bases). The CDR3 has 15 residues. Trimming took off 7 bases at V and 1 base at J, with 15 bases between the two ends. Germline V gene lookup returns CDR1 SGHRS and CDR2 YFSETQ. This CDR3 reads CASQRGIEAKNIQYF. The CDR3 DNA reads as TGCGCCAGCCAACGAGGGATCGAGGCCAAAAACATTCAGTACTTC.

This chain joins TRBV7-3 and TRBJ2-3; TRBD1 might be the D (5 bases). This CDR3 is 17 amino acids long. The V end lost 1 base, the J end lost 2 bases, and 16 bases lay between the germline ends. The germline gives CDR1 SGHTA, CDR2 FQGTGA. CDR3 nucleotides: TGTGCCAGCAGCTTAAAGCCCAGGGCAGGGTACACAGATACGCAGTATTTT. Protein: CASSLKPRAGYTDTQYF.

V usage is TRBV18 and J usage is TRBJ2-1, with D tentatively TRBD1 (6 bases). Germline CDR1 reads KGHSH; CDR2 reads LQKENI. The V and J ends lost 6 bases and 8 bases respectively, with 23 bases between them. The CDR3 covers 16 residues. The CDR3, as DNA: TGTGCCAGCTCGATAGGAACAGGGAATCTCGGATATGAGCAGTTCTTC. Translation: CASSIGTGNLGYEQFF.

J is TRBJ1-5 and V is TRBV2; D is unclear. Germline-derived CDR1 and CDR2 are SNHLY and FYNNEI. Trimming took off 0 bases at V and 6 bases at J, with 12 bases between the two ends. This CDR3 comprises 15 residues. The CDR3 is CASSEALRVGQPQHF. CDR3 in DNA: TGTGCCAGCAGTGAAGCGCTTCGGGTGGGTCAGCCCCAGCATTTT.

The V call is TRBV29-1, the J call TRBJ2-1; the D gene is possibly TRBD1 (5 bases). V was clipped by 3 bases and J by 4 bases, with 7 bases between them. This CDR3 is 12 amino acids long. CDR1 is SQVTM and CDR2 is ANQGSEA in the germline V gene. This CDR3 is CSVDGAYNEQFF. CDR3 DNA: TGCAGCGTTGATGGGGCGTACAATGAGCAGTTCTTC.

The V and J genes are TRBV5-4 and TRBJ2-1; no definite D call. The germline V and J ends were trimmed by 0 bases and 4 bases, with 5 bases remaining between them. From germline, CDR1 is SGHNT and CDR2 YYREEE (reference sequence). CDR3 length: 13 residues. In DNA form, the CDR3 reads TGTGCCAGCAGCTTGGATATGTACAATGAGCAGTTCTTC. The encoded protein is CASSLDMYNEQFF.

The rearrangement joins TRBV11-3 to TRBJ2-7; D remains ambiguous. Germline loops: CDR1 SGHNT, CDR2 YENEEA. This CDR3 is 14 amino acids long. V lost 4 bases to trimming and J lost 4 bases, with 14 bases between them. The CDR3 here is CASSSNPQTYEQYF. Written as DNA, the CDR3 is TGTGCCAGCAGCTCGAATCCCCAGACTTACGAGCAGTACTTC.

The rearrangement uses TRBV9 and TRBJ1-3; 9 nucleotides agree with TRBD1. Germline CDR1 reads SGDLS; CDR2 reads YYNGEE. The CDR3 loop spans 20 amino acids. The V segment lost 0 bases and the J segment 2 bases; nucleotides outside the gene matches: 15. CDR3 coding DNA: TGTGCCAGCAGCGTAGCTCCGGGACAGGGCTTCATAGGGACTGGAAACACCATATATTTT. Translation gives CASSVAPGQGFIGTGNTIYF. The full variable domain, completed using reference TRBV9 and TRBJ1-3, is DSGVTQTPKHLITATGQRVTLRCSPRSGDLSVYWYQQSLDQGLQFLIQYYNGEERAKGNILERFSAQQFPDLHSELNLSSLELGDSALYFCASSVAPGQGFIGTGNTIYFGEGSWLTVV.

This clone was seen a single time. The chain employs TRBV5-1 and TRBJ1-2; D remains unclear. V was clipped by 4 bases and J by 8 bases, with 15 bases between them. Germline CDR1 is SGHRS and CDR2 is YFSETQ. The CDR3 contains 13 residues. This CDR3 reads CASSVGFREGYTF. DNA for the CDR3: TGCGCCAGCAGCGTCGGGTTTCGAGAAGGCTACACCTTC.

The genes are TRBV11-2 and TRBJ2-3; 8 positions match TRBD1. The CDR3 is 15 amino acids. Germline V gene data show CDR1 as SGHAT and CDR2 as FQNNGV. V shed 0 bases and J 3 bases; nucleotides not matched to a gene: 2. CDR3 region: CASSLDRGPTDTQYF. CDR3 nucleotides: TGTGCCAGCAGCTTAGACAGGGGGCCGACAGATACGCAGTATTTT.

V usage is TRBV6-5 and J usage is TRBJ2-1; TRBD2 agrees at 9 bases. CDR3 length equals 16 residues. V trimming: 6 bases; J trimming: 7 bases; junction bases outside the gene matches: 13. Germline CDR1 is MNHEY and CDR2 is SVGAGI. The CDR3 sequence: CASSYAGLALRNEQFF. The CDR3 coding sequence is TGTGCCAGCAGCTACGCCGGACTAGCGCTGAGGAATGAGCAGTTCTTC.

The J gene is TRBJ2-5, the V gene TRBV27; perhaps TRBD2 as D (5 bases). CDR1 and CDR2 from the germline V gene are MNHEY and SMNVEV (reference sequence). CDR3 size: 16 residues. V gave up 7 bases and J gave up 1 base, with 19 bases separating them. DNA for the CDR3: TGTGCCAGCACCCCATCCCGAGGGCAGACCCAAGAGACCCAGTACTTC. It specifies CASTPSRGQTQETQYF.

This chain connects TRBV30 to TRBJ2-7; the match to TRBD2 covers 10 bases. This CDR3 contains 15 residues. The germline V gene has CDR1 GTSNPN and CDR2 SVGIG (reference sequence). The junction had 8 bases not matched to a gene; V was cut back by 2 bases and J by 4 bases. DNA for the CDR3: TGTGCCTGGAGTTTGGAGCTAGCGGGGGAATACGAGCAGTACTTC. Translating it yields CAWSLELAGEYEQYF.

The rearrangement links TRBV9 to TRBJ2-1; 9 bases are a match to TRBD2. The V segment lost 8 bases and the J segment 7 bases; nucleotides outside the gene matches: 13. Germline V gives CDR1 SGDLS, CDR2 YYNGEE. The CDR3 contains 15 residues. CDR3 region: CARGGASGDLNEQFF. The CDR3 DNA reads as TGTGCCAGGGGAGGGGCTAGCGGGGATCTGAATGAGCAGTTCTTC.